This T cell receptor (beta chain) was sequenced in a study of blood T cell repertoires in COVID-19. This clone has only one observation. The junction shows a germline mismatch at one end, possibly a read error. Some clones are missing from TCRdb's copy, which holds only in-frame ones; the method was immunoSEQ multiplex PCR. The repertoire consists of fewer than 250,000 clones, with 70% to 85% occurring once and the leading ten covering more than 2.5%. The sequence was obtained from a young woman who had recovered from COVID-19. Sequenced material: PBMCs or T cells enriched from blood (not recorded which).

CDR3 region: CATSRPGQRKSWAF. The DNA for the CDR3 is TGTGCCACCAGCAGACCGGGACAGCGGAAAAGCTGGGCTTTC. The chain links TRBV15 to TRBJ2-6, with TRBD1 matching 7 bases. CDR3 length equals 14 residues. Germline CDR1 reads LNHNV; CDR2 reads YYDKDF (reference sequence).